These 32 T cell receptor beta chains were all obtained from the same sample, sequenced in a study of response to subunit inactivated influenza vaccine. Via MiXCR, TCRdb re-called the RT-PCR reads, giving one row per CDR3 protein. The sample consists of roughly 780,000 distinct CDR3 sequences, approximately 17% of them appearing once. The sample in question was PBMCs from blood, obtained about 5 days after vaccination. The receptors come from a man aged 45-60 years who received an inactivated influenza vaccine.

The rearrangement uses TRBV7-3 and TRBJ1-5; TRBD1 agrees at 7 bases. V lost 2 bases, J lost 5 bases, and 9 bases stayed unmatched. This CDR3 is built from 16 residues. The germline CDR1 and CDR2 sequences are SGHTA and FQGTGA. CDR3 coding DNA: TGTGCCAGCAGCTTAGGTACAGGGGAGCAGGATCAGCCCCAGCATTTT. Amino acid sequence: CASSLGTGEQDQPQHF.

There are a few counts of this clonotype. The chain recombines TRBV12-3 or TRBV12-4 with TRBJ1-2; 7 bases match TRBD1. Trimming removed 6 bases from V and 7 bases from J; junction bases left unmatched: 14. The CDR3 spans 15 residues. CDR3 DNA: TGTGCCAGCAGCCTGGGAAGACAGGGTTTAGGTGGCTACACCTTC. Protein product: CASSLGRQGLGGYTF.

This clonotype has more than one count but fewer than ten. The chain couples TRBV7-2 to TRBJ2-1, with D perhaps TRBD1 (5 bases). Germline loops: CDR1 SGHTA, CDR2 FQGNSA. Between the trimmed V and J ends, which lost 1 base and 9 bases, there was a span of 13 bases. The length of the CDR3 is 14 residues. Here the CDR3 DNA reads TGTGCCAGCAGCTTAGGTCACAGGTCGGGTGAGCAGTTCTTC. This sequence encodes CASSLGHRSGEQFF.

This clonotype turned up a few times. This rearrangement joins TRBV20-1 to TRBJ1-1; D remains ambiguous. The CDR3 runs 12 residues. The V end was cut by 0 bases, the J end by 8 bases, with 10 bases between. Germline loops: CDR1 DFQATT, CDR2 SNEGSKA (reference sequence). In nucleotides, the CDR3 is TGCAGTGCTAGAGAGTACGGCACCGAAGCTTTCTTT. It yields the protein CSAREYGTEAFF.

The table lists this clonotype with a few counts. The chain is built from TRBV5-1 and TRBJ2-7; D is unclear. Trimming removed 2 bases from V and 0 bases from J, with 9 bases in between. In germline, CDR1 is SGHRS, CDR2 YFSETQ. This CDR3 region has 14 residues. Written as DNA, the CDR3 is TGCGCCAGCAGCTTTTCTGGGTTCTCCTACGAGCAGTACTTC. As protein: CASSFSGFSYEQYF.

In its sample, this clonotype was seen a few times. The CDR3, as DNA: TGTGCCAGCAGCTTAAGTCGACCCACTGGGAAAGAGACCCAGTACTTC. As protein: CASSLSRPTGKETQYF. The V call is TRBV7-8, the J call TRBJ2-5, with no clear D. There are 16 residues in the CDR3. Germline lookup yields CDR1 SGHVS and CDR2 FQNEAQ. V dropped 2 bases and J dropped 3 bases, with 16 bases sitting between them.

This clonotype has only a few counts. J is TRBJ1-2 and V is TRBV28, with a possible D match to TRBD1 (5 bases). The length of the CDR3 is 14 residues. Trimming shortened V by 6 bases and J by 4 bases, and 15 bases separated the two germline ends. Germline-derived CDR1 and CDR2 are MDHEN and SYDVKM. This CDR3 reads CASRTGPPAYGYTF. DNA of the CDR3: TGTGCCAGCAGAACGGGACCCCCGGCCTATGGCTACACCTTC.

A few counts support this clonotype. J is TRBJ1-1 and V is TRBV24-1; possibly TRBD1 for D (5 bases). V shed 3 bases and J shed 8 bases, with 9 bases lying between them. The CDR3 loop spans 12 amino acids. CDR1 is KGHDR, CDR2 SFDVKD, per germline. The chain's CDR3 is CATSDERGEAFF. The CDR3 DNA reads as TGTGCCACCAGTGATGAGCGGGGGGAAGCTTTCTTT.

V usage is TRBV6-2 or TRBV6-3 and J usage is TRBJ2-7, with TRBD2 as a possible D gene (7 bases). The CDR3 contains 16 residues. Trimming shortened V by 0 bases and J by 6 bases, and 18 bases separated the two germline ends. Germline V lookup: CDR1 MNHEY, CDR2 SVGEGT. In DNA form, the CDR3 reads TGTGCCAGCAGTTACTCGGTTCGGGGGGCGCTTCGCGAGCAGTACTTC. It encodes CASSYSVRGALREQYF.

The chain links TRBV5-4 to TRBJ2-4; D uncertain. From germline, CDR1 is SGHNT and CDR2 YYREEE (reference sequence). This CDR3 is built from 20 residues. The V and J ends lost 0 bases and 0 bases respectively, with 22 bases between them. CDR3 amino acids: CASSLAVRPYSLLAKNIQYF. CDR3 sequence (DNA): TGTGCCAGCAGCTTGGCCGTCAGACCGTACTCTCTCTTAGCCAAAAACATTCAGTACTTC.

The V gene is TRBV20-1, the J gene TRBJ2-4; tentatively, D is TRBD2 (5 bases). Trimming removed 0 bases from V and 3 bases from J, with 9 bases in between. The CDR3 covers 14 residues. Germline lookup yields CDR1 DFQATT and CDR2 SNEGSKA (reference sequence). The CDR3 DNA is TGCAGTGCTAGAGATACGAGGGACAAAAACATTCAGTACTTC. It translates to CSARDTRDKNIQYF.

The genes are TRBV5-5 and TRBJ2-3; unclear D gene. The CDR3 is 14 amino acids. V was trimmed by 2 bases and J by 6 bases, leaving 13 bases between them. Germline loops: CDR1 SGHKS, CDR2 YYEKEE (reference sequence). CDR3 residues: CASSFSSSSDTQYF. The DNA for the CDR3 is TGTGCCAGCAGCTTTTCTTCCTCGTCGGATACGCAGTATTTT.

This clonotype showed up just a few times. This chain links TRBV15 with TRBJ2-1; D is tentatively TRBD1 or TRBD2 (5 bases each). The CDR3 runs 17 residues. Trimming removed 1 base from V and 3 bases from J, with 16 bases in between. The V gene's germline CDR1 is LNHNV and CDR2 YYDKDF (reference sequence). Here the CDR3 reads CATSRVGADTFYNEQFF. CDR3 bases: TGTGCCACCAGCAGAGTTGGAGCGGACACTTTCTACAATGAGCAGTTCTTC.

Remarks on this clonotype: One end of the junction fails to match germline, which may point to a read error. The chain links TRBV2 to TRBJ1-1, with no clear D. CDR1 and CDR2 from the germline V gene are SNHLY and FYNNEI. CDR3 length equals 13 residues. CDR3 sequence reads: CASSEPATYLSLF. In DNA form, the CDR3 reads TGTGCCAGCAGTGAACCCGCAACTTACCTCTCTCTCTTT.

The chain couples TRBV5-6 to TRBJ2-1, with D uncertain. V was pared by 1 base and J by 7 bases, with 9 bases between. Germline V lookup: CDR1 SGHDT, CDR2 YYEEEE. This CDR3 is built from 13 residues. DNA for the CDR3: TGTGCCAGCAGCTTGCCAGGCTGGAATGAGCAGTTCTTC. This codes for CASSLPGWNEQFF.

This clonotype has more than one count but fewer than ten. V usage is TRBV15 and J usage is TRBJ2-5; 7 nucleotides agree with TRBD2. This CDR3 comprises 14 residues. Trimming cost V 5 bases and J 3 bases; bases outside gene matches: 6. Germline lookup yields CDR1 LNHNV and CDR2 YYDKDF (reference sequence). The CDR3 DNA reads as TGTGCCACCAGCCACATCCTAGCGGAAGAGACCCAGTACTTC. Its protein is CATSHILAEETQYF.

The CDR3 region has the DNA TGTGCCAGCTGTTGTGGGCAGGGGGAGTATGGCTACACCTTC. Amino acid sequence: CASCCGQGEYGYTF. The J gene is TRBJ1-2, the V gene TRBV12-3 or TRBV12-4; TRBD1 matches 7 bases. This CDR3 comprises 14 residues. The V segment lost 8 bases and the J segment 5 bases; nucleotides outside the gene matches: 11.

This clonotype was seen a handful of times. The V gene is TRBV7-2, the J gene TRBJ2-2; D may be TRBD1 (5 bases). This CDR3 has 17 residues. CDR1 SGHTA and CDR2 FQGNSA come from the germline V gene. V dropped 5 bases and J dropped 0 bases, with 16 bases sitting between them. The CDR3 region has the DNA TGTGCCAGCAGCCGAACCATACAGGACACGAACACCGGGGAGCTGTTTTTT. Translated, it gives CASSRTIQDTNTGELFF.

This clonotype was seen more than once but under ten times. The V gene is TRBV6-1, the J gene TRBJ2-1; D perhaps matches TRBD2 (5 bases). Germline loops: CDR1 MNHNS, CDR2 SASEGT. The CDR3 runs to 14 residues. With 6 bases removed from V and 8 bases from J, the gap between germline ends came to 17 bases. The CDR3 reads CASSRDRGIYEQFF. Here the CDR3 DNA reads TGTGCCAGCAGCCGGGATAGAGGCATCTATGAGCAGTTCTTC.

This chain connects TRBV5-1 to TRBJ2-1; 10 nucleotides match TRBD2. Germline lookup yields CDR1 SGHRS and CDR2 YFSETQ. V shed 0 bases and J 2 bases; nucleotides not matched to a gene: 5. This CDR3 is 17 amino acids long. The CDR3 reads CASSLVLTSGTYNEQFF. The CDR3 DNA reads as TGCGCCAGCAGCTTGGTGCTTACTAGCGGGACCTACAATGAGCAGTTCTTC.

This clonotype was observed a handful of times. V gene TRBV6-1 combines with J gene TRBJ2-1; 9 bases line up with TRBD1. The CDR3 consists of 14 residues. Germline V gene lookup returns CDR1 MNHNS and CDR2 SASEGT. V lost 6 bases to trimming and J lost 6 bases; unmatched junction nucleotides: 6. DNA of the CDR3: TGTGCCAGCAGGCCACAGGGGGCGGGCAATGAGCAGTTCTTC. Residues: CASRPQGAGNEQFF.

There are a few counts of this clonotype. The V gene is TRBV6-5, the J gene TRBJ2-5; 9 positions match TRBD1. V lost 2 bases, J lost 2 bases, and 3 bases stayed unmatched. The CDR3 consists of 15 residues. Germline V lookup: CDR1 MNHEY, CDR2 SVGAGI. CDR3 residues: CASSYPGQGQETQYF. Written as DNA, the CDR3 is TGTGCCAGCAGTTACCCCGGACAGGGGCAAGAGACCCAGTACTTC.

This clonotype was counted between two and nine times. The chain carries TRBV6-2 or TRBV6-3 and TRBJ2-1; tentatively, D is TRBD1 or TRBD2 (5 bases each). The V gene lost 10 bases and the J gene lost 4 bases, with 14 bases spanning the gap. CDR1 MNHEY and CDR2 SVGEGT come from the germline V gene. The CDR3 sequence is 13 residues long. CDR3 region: CATNPGPYNEQFF. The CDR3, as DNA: TGTGCCACCAATCCGGGACCTTACAATGAGCAGTTCTTC.

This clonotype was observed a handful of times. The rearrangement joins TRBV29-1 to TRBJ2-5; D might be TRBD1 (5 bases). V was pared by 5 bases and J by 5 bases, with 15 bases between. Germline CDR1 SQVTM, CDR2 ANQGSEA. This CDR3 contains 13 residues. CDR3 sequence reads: CSVNSGSVETQYF. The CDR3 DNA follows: TGCAGCGTTAATTCAGGGTCAGTGGAGACCCAGTACTTC.

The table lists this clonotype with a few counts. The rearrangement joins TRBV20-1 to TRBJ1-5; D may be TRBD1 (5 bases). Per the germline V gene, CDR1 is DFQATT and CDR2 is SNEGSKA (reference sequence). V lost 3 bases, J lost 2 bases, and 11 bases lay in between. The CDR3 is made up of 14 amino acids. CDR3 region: CSASRQGGNQPQHF. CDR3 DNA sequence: TGCAGTGCTAGTAGGCAGGGTGGCAATCAGCCCCAGCATTTT.

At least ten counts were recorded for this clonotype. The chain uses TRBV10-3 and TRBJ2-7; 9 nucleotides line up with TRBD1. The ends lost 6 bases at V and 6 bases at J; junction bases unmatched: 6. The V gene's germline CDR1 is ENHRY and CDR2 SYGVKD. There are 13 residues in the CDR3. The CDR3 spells CAISRDRAFEQYF. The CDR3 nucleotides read TGTGCCATCAGCCGGGACAGGGCCTTCGAGCAGTACTTC.

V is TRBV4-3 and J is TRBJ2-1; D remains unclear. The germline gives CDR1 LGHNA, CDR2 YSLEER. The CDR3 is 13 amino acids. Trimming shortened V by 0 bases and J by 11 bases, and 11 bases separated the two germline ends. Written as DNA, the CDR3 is TGCGCCAGCAGCCAAGATCAACGGCTCCAGCAGTTCTTC. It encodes CASSQDQRLQQFF.

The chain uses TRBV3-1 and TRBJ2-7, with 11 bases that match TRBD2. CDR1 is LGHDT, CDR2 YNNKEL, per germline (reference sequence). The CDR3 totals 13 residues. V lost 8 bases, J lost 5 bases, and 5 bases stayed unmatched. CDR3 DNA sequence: TGTGCCAGCCAACTAGCGGGAGTCCACGAGCAGTACTTC. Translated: CASQLAGVHEQYF.

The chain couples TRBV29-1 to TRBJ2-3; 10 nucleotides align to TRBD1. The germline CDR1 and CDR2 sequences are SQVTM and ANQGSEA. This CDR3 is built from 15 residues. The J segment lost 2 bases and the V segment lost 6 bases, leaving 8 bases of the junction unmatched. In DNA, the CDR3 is TGCAGCGTGGGGGGACAGGGGCCCCACACAGATACGCAGTATTTT. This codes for CSVGGQGPHTDTQYF.

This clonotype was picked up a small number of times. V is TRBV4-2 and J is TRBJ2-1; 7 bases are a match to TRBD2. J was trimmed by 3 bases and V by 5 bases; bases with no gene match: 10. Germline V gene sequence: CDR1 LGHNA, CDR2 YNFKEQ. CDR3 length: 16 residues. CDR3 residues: CASSGRGTEGYNEQFF. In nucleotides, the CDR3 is TGTGCCAGCAGCGGGCGGGGGACCGAGGGCTACAATGAGCAGTTCTTC.

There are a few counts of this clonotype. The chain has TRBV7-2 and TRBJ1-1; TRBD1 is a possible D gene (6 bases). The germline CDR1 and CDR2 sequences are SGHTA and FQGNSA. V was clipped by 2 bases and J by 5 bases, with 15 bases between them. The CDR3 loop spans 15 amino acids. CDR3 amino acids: CASSLNSGQGTEAFF. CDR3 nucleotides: TGTGCCAGCAGCTTAAACTCTGGGCAGGGGACTGAAGCTTTCTTT.

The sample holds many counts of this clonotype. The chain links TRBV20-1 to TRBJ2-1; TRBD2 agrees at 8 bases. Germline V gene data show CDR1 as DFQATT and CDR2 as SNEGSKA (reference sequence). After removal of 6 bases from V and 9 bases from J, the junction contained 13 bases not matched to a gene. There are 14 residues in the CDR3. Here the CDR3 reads CSATGLAGRSEQFF. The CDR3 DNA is TGCAGTGCCACCGGGTTAGCGGGAAGGTCTGAGCAGTTCTTC.